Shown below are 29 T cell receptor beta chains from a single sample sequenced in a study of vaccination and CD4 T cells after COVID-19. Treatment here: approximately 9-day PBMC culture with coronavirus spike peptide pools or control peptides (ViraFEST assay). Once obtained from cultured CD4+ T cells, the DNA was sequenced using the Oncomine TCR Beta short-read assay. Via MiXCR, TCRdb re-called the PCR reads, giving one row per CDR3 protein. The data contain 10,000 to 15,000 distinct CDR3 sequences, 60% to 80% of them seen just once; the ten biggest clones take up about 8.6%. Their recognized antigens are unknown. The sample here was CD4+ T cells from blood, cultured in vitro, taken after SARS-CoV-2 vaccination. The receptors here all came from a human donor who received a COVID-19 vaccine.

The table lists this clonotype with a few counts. CDR3: CASSLGPTVTYEQYF. CDR3 in DNA: TGTGCCAGCAGTTTAGGTCCAACGGTGACCTACGAGCAGTACTTC. The gene calls are TRBV12-3 or TRBV12-4 and TRBJ2-7, with D hard to call. The V and J ends lost 1 base and 2 bases respectively, with 12 bases between them. This CDR3 region has 15 residues.

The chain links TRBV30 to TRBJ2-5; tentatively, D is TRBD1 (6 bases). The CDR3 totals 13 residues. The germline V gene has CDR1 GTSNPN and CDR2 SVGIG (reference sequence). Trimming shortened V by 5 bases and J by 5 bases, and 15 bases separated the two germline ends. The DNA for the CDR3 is TGTGCCTGGTCGGGGACATTCTCGGAGACCCAGTACTTC. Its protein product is CAWSGTFSETQYF.

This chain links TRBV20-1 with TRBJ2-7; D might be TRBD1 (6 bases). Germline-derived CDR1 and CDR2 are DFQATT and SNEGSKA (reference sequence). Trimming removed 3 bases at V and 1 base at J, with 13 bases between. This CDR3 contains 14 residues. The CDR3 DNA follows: TGCAGTGCTAGGGACAGCGCGAGTTCCTACGAGCAGTACTTC. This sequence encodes CSARDSASSYEQYF.

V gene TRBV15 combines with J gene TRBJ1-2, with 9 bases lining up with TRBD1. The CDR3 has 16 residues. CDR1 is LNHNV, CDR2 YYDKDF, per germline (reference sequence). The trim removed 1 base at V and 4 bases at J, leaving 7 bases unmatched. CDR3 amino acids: CATSRGGTGTFYGYTF. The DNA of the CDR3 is TGTGCCACCAGCAGAGGCGGGACAGGGACTTTCTATGGCTACACCTTC.

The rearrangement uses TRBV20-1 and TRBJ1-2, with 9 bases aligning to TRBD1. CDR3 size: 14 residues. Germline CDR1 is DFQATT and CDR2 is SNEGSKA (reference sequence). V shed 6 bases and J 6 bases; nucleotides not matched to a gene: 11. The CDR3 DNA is TGCAGTGCCGATTTCGGGACAGGGAACAATGGCTACACCTTC. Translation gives CSADFGTGNNGYTF.

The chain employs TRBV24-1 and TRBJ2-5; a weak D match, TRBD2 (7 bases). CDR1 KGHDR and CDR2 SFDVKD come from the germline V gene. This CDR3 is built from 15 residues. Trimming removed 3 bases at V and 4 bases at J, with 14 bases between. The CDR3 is CATSDQGGGRETQYF. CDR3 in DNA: TGTGCCACCAGTGATCAAGGGGGGGGGAGAGAGACCCAGTACTTC.

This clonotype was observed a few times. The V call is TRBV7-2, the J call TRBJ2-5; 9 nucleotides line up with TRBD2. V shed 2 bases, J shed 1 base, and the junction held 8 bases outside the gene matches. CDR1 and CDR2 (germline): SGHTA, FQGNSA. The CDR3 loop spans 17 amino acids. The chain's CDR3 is CASSLQARAGGQETQYF. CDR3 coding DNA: TGTGCCAGCAGCTTACAAGCCAGAGCGGGGGGCCAAGAGACCCAGTACTTC.

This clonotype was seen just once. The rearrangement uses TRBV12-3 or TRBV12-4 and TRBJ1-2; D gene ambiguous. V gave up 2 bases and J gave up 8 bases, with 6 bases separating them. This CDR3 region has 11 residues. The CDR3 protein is CASSLTRGYTF. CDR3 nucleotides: TGTGCCAGCAGTTTAACTAGAGGCTACACCTTC.

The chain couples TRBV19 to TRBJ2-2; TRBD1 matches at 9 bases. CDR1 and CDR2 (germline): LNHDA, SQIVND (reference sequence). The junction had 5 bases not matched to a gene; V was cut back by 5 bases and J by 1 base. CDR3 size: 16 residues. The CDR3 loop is CASSARQGVNTGELFF. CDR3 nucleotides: TGTGCCAGTAGTGCCCGACAGGGGGTGAACACCGGGGAGCTGTTTTTT.

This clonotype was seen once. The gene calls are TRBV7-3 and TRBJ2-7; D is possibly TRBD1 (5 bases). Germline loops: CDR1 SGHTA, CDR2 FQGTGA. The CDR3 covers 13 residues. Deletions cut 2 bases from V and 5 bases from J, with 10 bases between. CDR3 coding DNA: TGTGCCAGCAGCTTATCCAGGGATAACGAGCAGTACTTC. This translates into CASSLSRDNEQYF.

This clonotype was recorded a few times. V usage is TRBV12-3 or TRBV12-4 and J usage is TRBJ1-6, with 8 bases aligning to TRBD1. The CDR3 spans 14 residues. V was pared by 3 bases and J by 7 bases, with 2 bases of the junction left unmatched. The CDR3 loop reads CASSFSGGNSPLHF. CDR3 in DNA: TGTGCCAGCAGTTTCTCAGGGGGCAATTCACCCCTCCACTTT.

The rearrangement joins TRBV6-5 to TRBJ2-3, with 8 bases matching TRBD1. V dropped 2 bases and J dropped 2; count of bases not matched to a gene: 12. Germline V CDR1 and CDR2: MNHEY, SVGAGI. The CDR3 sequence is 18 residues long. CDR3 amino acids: CASSYHPRDRFYTDTQYF. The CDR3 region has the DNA TGTGCCAGCAGTTACCATCCAAGGGACAGGTTCTACACAGATACGCAGTATTTT.

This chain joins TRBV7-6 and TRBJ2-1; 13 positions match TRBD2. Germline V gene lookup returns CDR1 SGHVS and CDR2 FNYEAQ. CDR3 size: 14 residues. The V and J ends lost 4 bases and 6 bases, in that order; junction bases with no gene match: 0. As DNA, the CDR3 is TGTGCCAGCAGCTGGACTAGCGGGGGCAATGAGCAGTTCTTC. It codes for CASSWTSGGNEQFF.

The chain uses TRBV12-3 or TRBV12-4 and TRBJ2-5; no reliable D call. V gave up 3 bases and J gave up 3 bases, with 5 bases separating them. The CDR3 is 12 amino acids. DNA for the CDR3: TGTGCCAGCAGTTTTGATAAAGAGACCCAGTACTTC. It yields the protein CASSFDKETQYF.

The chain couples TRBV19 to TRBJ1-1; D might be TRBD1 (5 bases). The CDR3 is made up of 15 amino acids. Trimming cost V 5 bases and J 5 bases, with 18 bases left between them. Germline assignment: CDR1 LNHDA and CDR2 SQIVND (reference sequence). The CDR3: CASSLQGREVTEAFF. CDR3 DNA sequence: TGTGCCAGTAGTCTTCAAGGCAGGGAGGTTACTGAAGCTTTCTTT.

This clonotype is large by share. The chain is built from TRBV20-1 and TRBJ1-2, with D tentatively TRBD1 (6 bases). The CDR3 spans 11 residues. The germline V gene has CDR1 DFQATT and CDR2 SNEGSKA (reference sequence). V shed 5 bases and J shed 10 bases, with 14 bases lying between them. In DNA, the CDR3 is TGCAGTGCTCCCACACAGGGTTACTACACCTTC. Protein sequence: CSAPTQGYYTF.

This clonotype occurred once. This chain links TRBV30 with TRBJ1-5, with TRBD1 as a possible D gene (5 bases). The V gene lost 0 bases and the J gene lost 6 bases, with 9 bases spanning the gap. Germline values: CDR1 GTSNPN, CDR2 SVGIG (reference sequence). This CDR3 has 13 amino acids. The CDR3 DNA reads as TGTGCCTGGAGTGTTCGGGGGGTTCAGCCCCAGCATTTT. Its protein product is CAWSVRGVQPQHF.

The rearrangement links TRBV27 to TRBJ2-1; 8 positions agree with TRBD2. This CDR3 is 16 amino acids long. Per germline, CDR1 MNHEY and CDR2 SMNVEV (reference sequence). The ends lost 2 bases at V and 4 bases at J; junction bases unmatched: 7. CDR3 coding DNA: TGTGCCAGCAGTTTAATTTCGGGGGGGCGTTACAATGAGCAGTTCTTC. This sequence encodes CASSLISGGRYNEQFF.

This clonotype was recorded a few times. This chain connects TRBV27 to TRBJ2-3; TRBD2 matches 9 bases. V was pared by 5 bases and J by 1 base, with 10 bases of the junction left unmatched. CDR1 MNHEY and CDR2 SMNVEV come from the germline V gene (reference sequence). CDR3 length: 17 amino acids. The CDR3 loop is CASSPAGAGGRTDTQYF. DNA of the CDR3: TGTGCCAGCAGTCCCGCCGGAGCGGGGGGACGCACAGATACGCAGTATTTT.

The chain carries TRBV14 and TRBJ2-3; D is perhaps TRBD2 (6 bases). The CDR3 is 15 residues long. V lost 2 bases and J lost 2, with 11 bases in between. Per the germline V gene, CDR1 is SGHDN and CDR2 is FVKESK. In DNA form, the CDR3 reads TGTGCCAGCAGCCAACCTCGGGGGATCACAGATACGCAGTATTTT. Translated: CASSQPRGITDTQYF. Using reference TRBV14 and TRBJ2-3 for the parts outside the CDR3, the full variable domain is EAGVTQFPSHSVIEKGQTVTLRCDPISGHDNLYWYRRVMGKEIKFLLHFVKESKQDESGMPNNRFLAERTGGTYSTLKVQPAELEDSGVYFCASSQPRGITDTQYFGPGTRLTVL.

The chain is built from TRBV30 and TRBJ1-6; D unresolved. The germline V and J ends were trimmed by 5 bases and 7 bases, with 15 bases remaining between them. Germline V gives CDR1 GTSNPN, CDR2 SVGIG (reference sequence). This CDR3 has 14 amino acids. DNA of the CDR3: TGTGCCTGGGCTGGAGCCCTGACCAATTCACCCCTCCACTTT. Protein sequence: CAWAGALTNSPLHF.

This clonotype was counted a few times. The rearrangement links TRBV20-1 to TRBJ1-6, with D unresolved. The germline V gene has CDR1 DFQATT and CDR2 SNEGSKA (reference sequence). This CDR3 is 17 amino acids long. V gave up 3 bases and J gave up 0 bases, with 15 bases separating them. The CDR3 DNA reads TGCAGTGCTAGCCGTCAGGACCTAATCTCCTATAATTCACCCCTCCACTTT. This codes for CSASRQDLISYNSPLHF.

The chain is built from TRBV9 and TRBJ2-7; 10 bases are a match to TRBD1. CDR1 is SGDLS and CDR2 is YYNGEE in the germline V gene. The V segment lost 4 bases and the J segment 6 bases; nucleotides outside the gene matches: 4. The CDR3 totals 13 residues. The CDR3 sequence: CASSSRTGGEQYF. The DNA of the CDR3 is TGTGCCAGCAGCTCTCGGACAGGGGGCGAGCAGTACTTC.

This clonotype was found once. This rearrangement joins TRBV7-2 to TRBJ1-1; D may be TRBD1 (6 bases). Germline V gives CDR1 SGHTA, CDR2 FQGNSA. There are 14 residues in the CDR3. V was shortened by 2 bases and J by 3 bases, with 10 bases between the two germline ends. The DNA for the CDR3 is TGTGCCAGCAGCTTACGCAGGGGTGACACTGAAGCTTTCTTT. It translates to CASSLRRGDTEAFF.

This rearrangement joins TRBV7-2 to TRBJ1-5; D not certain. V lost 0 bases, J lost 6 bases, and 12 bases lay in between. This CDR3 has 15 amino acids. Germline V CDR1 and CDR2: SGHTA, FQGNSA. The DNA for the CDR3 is TGTGCCAGCAGCTTAGCGCTCGGGCTGGGTCAGCCCCAGCATTTT. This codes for CASSLALGLGQPQHF.

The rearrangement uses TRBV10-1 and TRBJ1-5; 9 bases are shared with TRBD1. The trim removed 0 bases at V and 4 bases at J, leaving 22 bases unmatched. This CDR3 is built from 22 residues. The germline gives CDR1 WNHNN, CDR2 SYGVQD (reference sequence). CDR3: CASSESTDSGTGYGEMNQPQHF. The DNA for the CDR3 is TGCGCCAGCAGTGAGTCGACCGACTCGGGGACAGGGTATGGTGAGATGAATCAGCCCCAGCATTTT.

CDR3 loop: CAWSWAFAGGTTDTQYF. CDR3 DNA sequence: TGTGCCTGGAGTTGGGCATTCGCGGGGGGAACCACAGATACGCAGTATTTT. The gene calls are TRBV30 and TRBJ2-3; 8 bases align to TRBD2. This CDR3 contains 17 residues. Germline V gene sequence: CDR1 GTSNPN, CDR2 SVGIG (reference sequence). V shed 2 bases, J shed 2 bases, and the junction held 12 bases outside the gene matches.

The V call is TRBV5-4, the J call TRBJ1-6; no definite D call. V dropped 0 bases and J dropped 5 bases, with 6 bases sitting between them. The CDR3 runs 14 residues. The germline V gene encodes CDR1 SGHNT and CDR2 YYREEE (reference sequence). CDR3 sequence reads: CASSLEQHNSPLHF. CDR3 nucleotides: TGTGCCAGCAGCTTGGAGCAGCATAATTCACCCCTCCACTTT. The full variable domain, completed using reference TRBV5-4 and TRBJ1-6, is ETGVTQSPTHLIKTRGQQVTLRCSSQSGHNTVSWYQQALGQGPQFIFQYYREEENGRGNFPPRFSGLQFPNYSSELNVNALELDDSALYLCASSLEQHNSPLHFGNGTRLTVT.

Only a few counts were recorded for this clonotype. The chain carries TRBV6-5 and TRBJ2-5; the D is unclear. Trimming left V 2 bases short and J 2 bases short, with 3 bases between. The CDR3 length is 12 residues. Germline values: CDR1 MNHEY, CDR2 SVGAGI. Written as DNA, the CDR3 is TGTGCCAGCAGTTACCCGCAAGAGACCCAGTACTTC. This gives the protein CASSYPQETQYF.